The clone carrying this TCR beta chain was counted many times. Its antigen is still unknown. Trimming took 2 bases from V and 0 from J, leaving 8 bases between them. Per germline, CDR1 SGHRS and CDR2 YFSETQ. The CDR3 length is 15 residues. Unique molecular identifiers were included in an RNA-based 3' RACE TCR library. Using its own MiXCR run on the 3' RACE reads, TCRdb lists one record per CDR3 protein. In the table there are about 15,000 distinct CDR3 sequences, roughly 3.5% of which are singletons. Treatment: PENTA 11 planned treatment interruption arm or continuous ART arm. At least 24 weeks of at least three-drug ART, in children 2 to 15 years. This entry belongs to a study of HIV-infected children after antiretroviral therapy interruption. Across the whole study: Interruption-arm sampling covered weeks 0, 12, interruption end (24 or 48), and about 3 years post-study. Samples from the continuous-treatment group were taken at weeks 0, 48 and 150. Findings of the study overall: Naive CD4+ sequences overlapped less between time points once interruption began.

The TCR comes from a child under 18 with HIV. The rearrangement joins TRBV5-1 to TRBJ1-4; no definite D call. Specimen: CD45RA+ CD4+ T cells from PBMCs, collected from a donor given antiretroviral therapy, either interrupted or continuous. Noted subset: naive CD4+ CD45RA+ CD45RO- T cells. The CDR3 bases are TGCGCCAGCAGCTTTTTGGGAGCAACTAATGAAAAACTGTTTTTT. Protein: CASSFLGATNEKLFF.